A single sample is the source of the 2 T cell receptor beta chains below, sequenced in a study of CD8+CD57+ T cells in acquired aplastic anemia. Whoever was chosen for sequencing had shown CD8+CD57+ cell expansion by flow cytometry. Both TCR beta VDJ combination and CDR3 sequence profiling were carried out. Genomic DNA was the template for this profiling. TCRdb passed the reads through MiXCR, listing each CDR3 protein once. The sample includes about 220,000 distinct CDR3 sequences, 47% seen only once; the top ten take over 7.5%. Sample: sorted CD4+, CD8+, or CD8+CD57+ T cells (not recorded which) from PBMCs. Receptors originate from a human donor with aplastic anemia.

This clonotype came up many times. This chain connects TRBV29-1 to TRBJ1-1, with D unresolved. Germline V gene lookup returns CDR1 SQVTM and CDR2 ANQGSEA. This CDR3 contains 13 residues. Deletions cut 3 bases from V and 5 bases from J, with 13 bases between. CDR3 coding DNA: TGCAGCGTTGAGAGAGCAGGCATAACTGAAGCTTTCTTT. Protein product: CSVERAGITEAFF.

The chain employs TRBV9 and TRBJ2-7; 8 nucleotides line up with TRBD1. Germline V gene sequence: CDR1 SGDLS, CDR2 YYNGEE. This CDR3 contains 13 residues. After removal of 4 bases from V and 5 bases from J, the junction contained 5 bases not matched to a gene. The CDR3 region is CASSRTGRHEQYF. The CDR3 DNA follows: TGTGCCAGCAGCAGGACAGGGAGACACGAGCAGTACTTC.